This record covers a single T cell receptor (beta chain). This entry belongs to a study of blood T cell repertoires in COVID-19. Methods used by the authors: Amplified reference gene primers provided the basis for estimating nucleated cell counts. Sequenced by immunoSEQ multiplex PCR; TCRdb stores in-frame clones only, minus some. D and trimming were read from the DNA, whereas the V and J calls and clone size are those reported in that table. The sample lists a few hundred thousand clones, 85% to 90% occurring once. CDR3 length equals 14 residues. After removal of 5 bases from V and 3 bases from J, the junction contained 4 bases not matched to a gene. Per the germline V gene, CDR1 is LGHDT and CDR2 is YNNKEL (reference sequence).

Sequenced: peripheral blood. This sequence joins TRBV3-1 (or the pseudogene TRBV3-2) and TRBJ1-5; TRBD1 agrees at 7 bases. The TCR sequence derives from a woman aged 40 to 50 with acute or convalescent COVID-19. The chain's CDR3 is CASSRGTANQPQHF. The DNA for the CDR3 is TGTGCCAGCAGCAGAGGGACAGCCAATCAGCCCCAGCATTTT.